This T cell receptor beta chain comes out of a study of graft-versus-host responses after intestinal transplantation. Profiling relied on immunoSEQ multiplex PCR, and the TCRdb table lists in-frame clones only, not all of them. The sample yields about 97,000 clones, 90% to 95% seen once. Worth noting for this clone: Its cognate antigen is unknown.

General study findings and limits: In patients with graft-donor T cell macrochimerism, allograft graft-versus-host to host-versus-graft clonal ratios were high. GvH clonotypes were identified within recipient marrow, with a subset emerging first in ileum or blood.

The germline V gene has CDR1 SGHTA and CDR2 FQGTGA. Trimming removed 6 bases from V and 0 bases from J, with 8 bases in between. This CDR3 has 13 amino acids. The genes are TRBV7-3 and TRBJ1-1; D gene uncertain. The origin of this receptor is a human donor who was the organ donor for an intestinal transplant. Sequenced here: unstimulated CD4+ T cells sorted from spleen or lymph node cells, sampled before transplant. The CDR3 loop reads CASSPYLNTEAFF. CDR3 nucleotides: TGTGCCAGCAGTCCCTATTTGAACACTGAAGCTTTCTTT.